This TCR beta chain emerged from a study of molecular identifiers for immune sequencing clone quantification. Naive CD8 T cells were sorted, and the gate applied was CD8+CD4-CCR7+CD45RA+. This clonotype was seen at least ten times. Its specificity is not known. Notes on the study in general: Clone sizes could be underestimated for highly expanded clones when identical TCR molecules share a barcode. Clones that had above 20 RNA copies took up over 99% of effector molecules but under 1% in naive cells.

Previously reported methods and listed TCR primers produced the bulk TCR libraries. TCRdb analysed the PCR reads with MiXCR anew, one entry per CDR3 protein. The repertoire holds about 100,000 distinct CDR3 sequences, with roughly a third as singletons. Sequences were obtained from naive CD8+ T cells from blood, with Jurkat cell RNA spiked in. Subset given: FACS-sorted CD8+CD4-CCR7+CD45RA+ naive T cells. This clonotype was obtained from a human donor in good health. Some libraries in this study had Jurkat cell RNA spiked in.

The CDR3 bases are TGTGCCAGCAGCCCTGCGGGGGGGAGCTCCTACGAGCAGTACTTC. Residues: CASSPAGGSSYEQYF. This chain links TRBV9 with TRBJ2-7, with 9 bases matching TRBD2. This CDR3 is built from 15 residues. The germline CDR1 and CDR2 sequences are SGDLS and YYNGEE. The trim removed 4 bases at V and 0 bases at J, leaving 5 bases unmatched.